These T cell receptor beta chains were read from a single sample in a study of T cells in Graves' hyperthyroidism and ophthalmopathy. TCRdb passed the multiplex PCR reads through MiXCR, listing each CDR3 protein once. The sample has hundreds of thousands of distinct CDR3 sequences, approximately 14% seen once. The sample taken for sequencing was blood. The receptors here all came from a woman aged 55-75 years with Graves' ophthalmopathy. The CDR3 runs from the conserved cysteine through the conserved F or W. A D gene is named only where the DNA matches it firmly. Clone size is shown for a subset of rows, as once, few, many or a class of expanded clone.

>NA|TRBV19|TRBJ2-2|TRBD1
TGTGCCAGTAGTATAGACCCAGGGGGCACCGGGGAGCTGTTTTTT
CASSIDPGGTGELFF
>NA|TRBV5-6|TRBJ2-2|TRBD1
TGTGCCAGCAGCTTTATAGACAGGGATACCGGGGAGCTGTTTTTT
CASSFIDRDTGELFF
>many|TRBV20-1|TRBJ2-5|TRBD1
TGCAGTGCTAGGGAACCGGGACAGGGACGTGAGACCCAGTACTTC
CSAREPGQGRETQYF
>many|TRBV4-1|TRBJ1-4|NA
TGCGCCAGCAGCTGGACAGTAAGGGAAAAACTGTTTTTT
CASSWTVREKLFF
>many|TRBV11-2|TRBJ2-2|NA
TGTGCCAGCAGCTTAGAGGGCACCCGCACCGGGGAGCTGTTTTTT
CASSLEGTRTGELFF
>many|TRBV6-1|TRBJ1-3|NA
TGTGCCAGCACCCCCGGGGGAGCTGGAAACACCATATATTTT
CASTPGGAGNTIYF
>many|TRBV6-5|TRBJ2-7|NA
TGTGCCAGCAGTTACGGAGGGAACGAGCAGTACTTC
CASSYGGNEQYF
>NA|TRBV29-1|TRBJ2-7|NA
TGCAGCGTTGTCGGGAACTACGAGCAGTACTTC
CSVVGNYEQYF
>many|TRBV12-3/TRBV12-4|TRBJ2-5|NA
TGTGCCAGCAGTTTAAAGTTACAGACCCAGTACTTC
CASSLKLQTQYF
>many|TRBV29-1|TRBJ2-1|TRBD2
TGCAGCGCCAAAGGGACTAGCTCGTACAATGAGCAGTTCTTC
CSAKGTSSYNEQFF
>many|TRBV28|TRBJ2-1|TRBD2
TGTGCCAGCAGTTCCCGACTAGCTGTCTCCTACAATGAGCAGTTCTTC
CASSSRLAVSYNEQFF
>many|TRBV28|TRBJ1-1|NA
TGTGCCAGTGGGTTCGGCCGAAACACTGAAGCTTTCTTT
CASGFGRNTEAFF
>NA|TRBV6-1|TRBJ2-4|NA
TGTGCCAGCAGTGACCGGGACGCCTGGGTCGGCAAAAACATTCAGTACTTC
CASSDRDAWVGKNIQYF
>many|TRBV6-1|TRBJ2-7|TRBD1
TGTGCCAGCAGTGCCCCCCGGGCAGGGGGTAAGAACGAGCAGTACTTC
CASSAPRAGGKNEQYF